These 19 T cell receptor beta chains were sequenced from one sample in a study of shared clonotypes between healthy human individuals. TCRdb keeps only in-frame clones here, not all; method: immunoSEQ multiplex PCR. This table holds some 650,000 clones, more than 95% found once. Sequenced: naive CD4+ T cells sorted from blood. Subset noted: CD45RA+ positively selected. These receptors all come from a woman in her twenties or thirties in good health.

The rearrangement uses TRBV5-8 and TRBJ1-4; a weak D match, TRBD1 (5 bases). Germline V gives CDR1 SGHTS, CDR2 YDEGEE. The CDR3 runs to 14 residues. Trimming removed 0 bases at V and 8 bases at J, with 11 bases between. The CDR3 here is CASSLGDLWEKLFF. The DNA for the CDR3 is TGTGCCAGCAGCTTGGGGGACTTGTGGGAAAAACTGTTTTTT.

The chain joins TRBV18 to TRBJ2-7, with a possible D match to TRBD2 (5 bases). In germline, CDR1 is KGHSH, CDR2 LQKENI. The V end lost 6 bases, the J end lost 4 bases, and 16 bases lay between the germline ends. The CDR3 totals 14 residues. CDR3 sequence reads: CASSRSGEGYEQYF. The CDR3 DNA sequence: TGTGCCAGCTCCCGATCCGGGGAAGGTTACGAGCAGTACTTC.

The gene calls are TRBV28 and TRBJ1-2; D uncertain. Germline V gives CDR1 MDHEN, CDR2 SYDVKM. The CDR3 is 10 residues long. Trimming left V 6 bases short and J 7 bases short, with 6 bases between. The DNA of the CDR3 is TGTGCCAGCAGACAGACTGGCTACACCTTC. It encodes CASRQTGYTF.

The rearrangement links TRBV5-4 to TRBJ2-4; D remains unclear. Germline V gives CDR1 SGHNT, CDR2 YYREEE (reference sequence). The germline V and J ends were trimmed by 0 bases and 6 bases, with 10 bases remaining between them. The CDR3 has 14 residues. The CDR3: CASSLGQRVNIQYF. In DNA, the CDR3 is TGTGCCAGCAGCTTGGGGCAGAGAGTAAACATTCAGTACTTC. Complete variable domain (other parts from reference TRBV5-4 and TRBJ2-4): ETGVTQSPTHLIKTRGQQVTLRCSSQSGHNTVSWYQQALGQGPQFIFQYYREEENGRGNFPPRFSGLQFPNYSSELNVNALELDDSALYLCASSLGQRVNIQYFGAGTRLSVL.

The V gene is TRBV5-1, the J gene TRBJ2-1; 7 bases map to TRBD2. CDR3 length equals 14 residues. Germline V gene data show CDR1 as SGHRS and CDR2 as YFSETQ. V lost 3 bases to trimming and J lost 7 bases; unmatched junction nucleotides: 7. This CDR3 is CASSSGGSSNEQFF. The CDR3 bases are TGCGCCAGCAGCTCCGGGGGGAGCAGTAATGAGCAGTTCTTC.

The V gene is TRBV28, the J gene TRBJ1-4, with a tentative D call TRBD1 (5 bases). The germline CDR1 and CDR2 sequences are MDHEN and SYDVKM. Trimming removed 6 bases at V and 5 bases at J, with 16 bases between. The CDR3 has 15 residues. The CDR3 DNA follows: TGTGCCAGCAGCCCCACCGGGACGGGGAATGAAAAACTGTTTTTT. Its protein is CASSPTGTGNEKLFF.

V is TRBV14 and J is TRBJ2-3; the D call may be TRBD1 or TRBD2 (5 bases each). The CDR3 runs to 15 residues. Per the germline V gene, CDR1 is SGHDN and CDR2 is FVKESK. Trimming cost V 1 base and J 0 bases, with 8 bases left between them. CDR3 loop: CASSQVGASTDTQYF. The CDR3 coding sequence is TGTGCCAGCAGCCAAGTCGGGGCGAGCACAGATACGCAGTATTTT.

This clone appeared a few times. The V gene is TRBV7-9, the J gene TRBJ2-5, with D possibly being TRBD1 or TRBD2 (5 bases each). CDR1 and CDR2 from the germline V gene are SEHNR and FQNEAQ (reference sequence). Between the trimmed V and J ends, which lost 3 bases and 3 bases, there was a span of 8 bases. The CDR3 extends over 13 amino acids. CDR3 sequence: CASSFRGEETQYF. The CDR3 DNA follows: TGTGCCAGCAGCTTTAGAGGGGAAGAGACCCAGTACTTC.

This CDR3 reads CASSFSRLAPADTQYF. CDR3 sequence (DNA): TGTGCCAGCAGTTTCTCCAGACTAGCGCCGGCAGATACGCAGTATTTT. The chain has TRBV28 and TRBJ2-3, with 8 nucleotides matching TRBD2. This CDR3 is built from 16 residues. V lost 3 bases, J lost 4 bases, and 9 bases stayed unmatched. From germline, CDR1 is MDHEN and CDR2 SYDVKM.

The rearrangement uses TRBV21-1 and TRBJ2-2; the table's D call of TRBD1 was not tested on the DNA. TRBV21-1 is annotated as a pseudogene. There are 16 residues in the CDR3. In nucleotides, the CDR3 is TGTGCCAGCAGCAAAGGCCGGACAGGGGTTTCCGGGGAGCTGTTTTTT. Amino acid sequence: CASSKGRTGVSGELFF.

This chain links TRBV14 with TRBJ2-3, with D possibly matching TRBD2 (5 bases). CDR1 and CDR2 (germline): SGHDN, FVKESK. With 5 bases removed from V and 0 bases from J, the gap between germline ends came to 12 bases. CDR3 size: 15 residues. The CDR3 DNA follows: TGTGCCAGCAGCGGCTGGGAGACTAGCACAGATACGCAGTATTTT. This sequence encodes CASSGWETSTDTQYF.

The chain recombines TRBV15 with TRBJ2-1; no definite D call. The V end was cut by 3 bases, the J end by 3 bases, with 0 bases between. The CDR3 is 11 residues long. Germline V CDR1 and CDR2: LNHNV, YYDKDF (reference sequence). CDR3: CATSSYNEQFF. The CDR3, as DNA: TGTGCCACCAGCAGCTACAATGAGCAGTTCTTC.

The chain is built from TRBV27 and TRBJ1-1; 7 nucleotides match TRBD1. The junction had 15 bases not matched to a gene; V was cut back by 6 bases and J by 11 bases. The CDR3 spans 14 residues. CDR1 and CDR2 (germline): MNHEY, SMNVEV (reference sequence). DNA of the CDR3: TGTGCCAGCAGGGGAACAGGGGCCGCGGAGTGGGCTTTCTTT. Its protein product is CASRGTGAAEWAFF.

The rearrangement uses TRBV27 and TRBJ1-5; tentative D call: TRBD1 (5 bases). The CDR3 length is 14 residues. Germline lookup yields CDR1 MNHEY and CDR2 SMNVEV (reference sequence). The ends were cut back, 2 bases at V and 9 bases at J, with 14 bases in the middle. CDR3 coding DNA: TGTGCCAGCAGTTTAGGGGGGATTTGGGCGCCCCAGCATTTT. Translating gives CASSLGGIWAPQHF.

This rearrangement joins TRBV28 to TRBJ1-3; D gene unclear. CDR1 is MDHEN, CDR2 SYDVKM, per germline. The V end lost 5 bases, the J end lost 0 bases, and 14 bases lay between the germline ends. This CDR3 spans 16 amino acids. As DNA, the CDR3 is TGTGCCAGCAGTACTTTCGGACCTTTCTCTGGAAACACCATATATTTT. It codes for CASSTFGPFSGNTIYF.

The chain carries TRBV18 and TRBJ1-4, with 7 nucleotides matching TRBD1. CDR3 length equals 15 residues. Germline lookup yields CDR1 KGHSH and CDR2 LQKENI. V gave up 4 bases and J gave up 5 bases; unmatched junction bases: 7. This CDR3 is CASSRRQGRNEKLFF. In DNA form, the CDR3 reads TGTGCCAGCTCACGCCGACAGGGAAGAAATGAAAAACTGTTTTTT.

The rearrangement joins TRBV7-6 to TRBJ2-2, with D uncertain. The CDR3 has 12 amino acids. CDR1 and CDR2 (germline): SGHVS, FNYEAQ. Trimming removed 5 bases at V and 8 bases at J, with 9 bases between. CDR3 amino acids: CASSPQRGELFF. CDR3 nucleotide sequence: TGTGCCAGCAGCCCCCAACGTGGGGAGCTGTTTTTT.

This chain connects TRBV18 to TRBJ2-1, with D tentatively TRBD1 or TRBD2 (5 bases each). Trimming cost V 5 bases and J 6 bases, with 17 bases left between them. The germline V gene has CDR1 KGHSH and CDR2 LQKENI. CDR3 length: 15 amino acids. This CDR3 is CASSVRTDGTNEQFF. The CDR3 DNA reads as TGTGCCAGCTCAGTAAGGACTGACGGGACCAATGAGCAGTTCTTC.

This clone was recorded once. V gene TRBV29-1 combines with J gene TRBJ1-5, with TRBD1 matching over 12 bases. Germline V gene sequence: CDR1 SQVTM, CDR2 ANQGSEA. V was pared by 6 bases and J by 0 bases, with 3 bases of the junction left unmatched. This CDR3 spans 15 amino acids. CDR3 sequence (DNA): TGCAGCGTGGGACAGGGGGCAGATAGCAATCAGCCCCAGCATTTT. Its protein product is CSVGQGADSNQPQHF.